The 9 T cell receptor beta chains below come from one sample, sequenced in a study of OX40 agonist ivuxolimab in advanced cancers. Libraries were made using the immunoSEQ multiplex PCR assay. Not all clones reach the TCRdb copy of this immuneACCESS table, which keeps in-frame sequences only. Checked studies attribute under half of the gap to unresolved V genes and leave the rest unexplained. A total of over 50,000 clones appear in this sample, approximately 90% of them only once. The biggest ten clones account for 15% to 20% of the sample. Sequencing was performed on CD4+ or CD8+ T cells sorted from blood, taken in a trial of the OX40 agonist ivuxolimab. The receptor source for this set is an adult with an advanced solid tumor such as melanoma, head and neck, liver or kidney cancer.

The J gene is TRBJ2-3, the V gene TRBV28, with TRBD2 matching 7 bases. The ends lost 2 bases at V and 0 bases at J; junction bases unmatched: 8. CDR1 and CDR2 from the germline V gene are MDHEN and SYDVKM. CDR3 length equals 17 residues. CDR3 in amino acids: CASSLVAGESSTDTQYF. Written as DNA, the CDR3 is TGTGCCAGCAGTTTAGTGGCGGGGGAATCTAGCACAGATACGCAGTATTTT.

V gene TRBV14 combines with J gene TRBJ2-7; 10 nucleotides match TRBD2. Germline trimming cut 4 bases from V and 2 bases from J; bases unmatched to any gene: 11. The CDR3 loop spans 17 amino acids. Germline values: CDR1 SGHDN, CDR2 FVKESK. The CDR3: CASSPKGLAGGPYEQYF. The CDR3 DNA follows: TGTGCCAGCAGCCCCAAGGGGTTAGCGGGAGGTCCCTACGAGCAGTACTTC.

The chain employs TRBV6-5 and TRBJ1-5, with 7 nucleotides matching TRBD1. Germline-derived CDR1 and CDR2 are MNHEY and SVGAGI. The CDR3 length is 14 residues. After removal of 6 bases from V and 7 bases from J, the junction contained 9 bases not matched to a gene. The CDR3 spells CASSSDRDGQPQHF. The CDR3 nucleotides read TGTGCCAGCAGCTCCGACAGGGACGGGCAGCCCCAGCATTTT.

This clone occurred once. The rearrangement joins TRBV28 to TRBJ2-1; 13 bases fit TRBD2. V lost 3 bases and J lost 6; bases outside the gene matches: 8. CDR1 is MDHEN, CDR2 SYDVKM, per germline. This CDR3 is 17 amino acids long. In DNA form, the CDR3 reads TGTGCCAGCAGTTTCCCACCGACTAGCGGGAGGCCCAATGAGCAGTTCTTC. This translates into CASSFPPTSGRPNEQFF.

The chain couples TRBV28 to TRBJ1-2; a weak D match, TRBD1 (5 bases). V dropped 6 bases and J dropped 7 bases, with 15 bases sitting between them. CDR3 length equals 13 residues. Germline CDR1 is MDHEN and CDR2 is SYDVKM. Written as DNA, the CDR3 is TGTGCCAGCAGGGGTCTGGGGGACGGTGGCTACACCTTC. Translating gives CASRGLGDGGYTF.

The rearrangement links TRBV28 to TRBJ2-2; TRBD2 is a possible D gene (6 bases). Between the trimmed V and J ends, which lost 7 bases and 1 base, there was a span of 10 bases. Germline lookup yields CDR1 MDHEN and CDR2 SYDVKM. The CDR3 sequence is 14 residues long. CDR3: CASKMGGNTGELFF. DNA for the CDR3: TGTGCCAGCAAAATGGGGGGGAACACCGGGGAGCTGTTTTTT. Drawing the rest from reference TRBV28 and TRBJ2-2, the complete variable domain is DVKVTQSSRYLVKRTGEKVFLECVQDMDHENMFWYRQDPGLGLRLIYFSYDVKMKEKGDIPEGYSVSREKKERFSLILESASTNQTSMYLCASKMGGNTGELFFGEGSRLTVL.

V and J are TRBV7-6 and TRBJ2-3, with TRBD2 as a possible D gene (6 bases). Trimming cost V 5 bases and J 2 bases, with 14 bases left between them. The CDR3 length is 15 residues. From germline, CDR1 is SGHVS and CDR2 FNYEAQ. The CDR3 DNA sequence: TGTGCCAGCAGCCCTGGAGCGGGCTTCACAGATACGCAGTATTTT. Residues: CASSPGAGFTDTQYF.

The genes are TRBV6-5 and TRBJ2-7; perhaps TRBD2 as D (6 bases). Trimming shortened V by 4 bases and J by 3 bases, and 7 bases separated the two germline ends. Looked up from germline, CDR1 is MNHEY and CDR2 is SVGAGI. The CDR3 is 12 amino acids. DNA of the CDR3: TGTGCCAGCAGTTTTAGCGGCTACGAGCAGTACTTC. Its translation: CASSFSGYEQYF.

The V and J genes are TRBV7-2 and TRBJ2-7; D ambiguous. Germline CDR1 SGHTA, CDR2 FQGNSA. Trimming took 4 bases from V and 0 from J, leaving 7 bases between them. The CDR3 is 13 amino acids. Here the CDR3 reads CASSSYLSYEQYF. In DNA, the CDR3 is TGTGCCAGCAGCTCCTACCTCTCCTACGAGCAGTACTTC.